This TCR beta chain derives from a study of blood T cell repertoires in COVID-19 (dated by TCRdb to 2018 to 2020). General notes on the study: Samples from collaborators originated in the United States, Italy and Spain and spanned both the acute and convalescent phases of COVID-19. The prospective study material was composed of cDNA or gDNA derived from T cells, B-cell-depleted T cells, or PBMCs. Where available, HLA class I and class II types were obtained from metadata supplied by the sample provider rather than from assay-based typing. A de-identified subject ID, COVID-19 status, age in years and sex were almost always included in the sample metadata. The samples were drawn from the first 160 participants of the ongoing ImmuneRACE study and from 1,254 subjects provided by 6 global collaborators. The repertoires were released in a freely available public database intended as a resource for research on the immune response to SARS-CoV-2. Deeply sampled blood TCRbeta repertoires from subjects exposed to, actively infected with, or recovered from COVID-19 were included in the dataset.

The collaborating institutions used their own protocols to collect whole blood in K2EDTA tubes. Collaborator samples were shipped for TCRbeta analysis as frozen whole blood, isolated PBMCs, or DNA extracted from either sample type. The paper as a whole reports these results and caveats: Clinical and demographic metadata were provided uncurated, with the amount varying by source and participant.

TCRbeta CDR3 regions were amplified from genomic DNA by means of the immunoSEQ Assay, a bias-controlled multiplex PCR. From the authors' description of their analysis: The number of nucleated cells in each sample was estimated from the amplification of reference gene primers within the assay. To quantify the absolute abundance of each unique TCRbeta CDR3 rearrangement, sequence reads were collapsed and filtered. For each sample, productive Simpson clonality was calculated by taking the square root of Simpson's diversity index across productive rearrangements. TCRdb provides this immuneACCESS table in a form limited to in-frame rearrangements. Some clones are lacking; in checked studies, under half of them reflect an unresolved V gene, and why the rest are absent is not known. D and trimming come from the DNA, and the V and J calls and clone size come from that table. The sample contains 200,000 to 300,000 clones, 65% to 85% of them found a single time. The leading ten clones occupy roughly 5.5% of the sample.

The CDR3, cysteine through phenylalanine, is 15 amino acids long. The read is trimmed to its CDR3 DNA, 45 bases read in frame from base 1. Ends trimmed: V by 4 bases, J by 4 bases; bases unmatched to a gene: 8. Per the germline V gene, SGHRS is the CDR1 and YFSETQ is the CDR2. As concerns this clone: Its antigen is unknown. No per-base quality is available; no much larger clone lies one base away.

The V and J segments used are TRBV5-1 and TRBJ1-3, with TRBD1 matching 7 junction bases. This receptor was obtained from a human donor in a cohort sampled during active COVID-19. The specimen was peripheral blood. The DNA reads TGCGCCAGCAGCCCCGGACAGGCGATCGGAAACACCATATATTTT. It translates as CASSPGQAIGNTIYF.